The present entry profiles one T cell receptor (beta chain) with its context. Participants were placed into cohorts based on the clinical history they reported. The data stem from a study of blood T cell repertoires in COVID-19. Study-level information: The analysed material was cDNA or gDNA that came from T cells, B-cell-depleted T cells, or PBMCs.

The protocol was immunoSEQ multiplex PCR, while the TCRdb copy is restricted to in-frame clones and leaves out a portion. The profile covers around 200,000 clones, with 75% to 90% appearing a single time and 15% to 20% taken by the ten largest. Germline assignment: CDR1 MGHRA and CDR2 YSYEKL. Trimming removed 0 bases from V and 3 bases from J; junction bases left unmatched: 12. This CDR3 comprises 18 residues. Sequencing was done on a sample of PBMCs or T cells enriched from blood (not recorded which). This clonotype was sampled from a man aged 35-49 years who had recovered from COVID-19. The chain uses TRBV4-1 and TRBJ2-7; TRBD1 aligns across 9 bases. CDR3 nucleotides: TGCGCCAGCAGCCAAGAAGGATTTCCGGGACAGGGTGACTACGAGCAGTACTTC. Translation: CASSQEGFPGQGDYEQYF.